Following are 12 T cell receptor beta chains from one sample sequenced in a study of T-cell memory formation after mild COVID-19 (dated by TCRdb to the early 2020s). To prepare the library, 5' RACE was applied. Sequenced using an Illumina NovaSeq 6000. TCRdb handled the public reads itself, with Q25 trimming in fastp and clone calling in MiXCR, and kept productive beta chains. Rows merge per CDR3 protein into single entries with the most common DNA and genes. The sample records some 86,000 distinct CDR3 sequences, around a quarter of which are singletons. The ten largest clones add up to 35% to 50% of the sample. Sequencing input: PBMCs or a T cell subset sorted from them (not recorded which). These receptors were collected from a young man who had mild COVID-19 (a few samples of this study predate the infection). The sample titles of this study are shuffled in the database, so cell type and time point are left out; the donor was told from shared clones.

This clonotype was recorded a few times. The CDR3 loop reads CASSDSTRRGIGEQFF. DNA of the CDR3: TGTGCCAGCAGTGACTCGACTAGAAGGGGCATAGGTGAGCAGTTCTTC. The gene calls are TRBV6-4 and TRBJ2-1; tentatively, D is TRBD2 (6 bases). This CDR3 is 16 amino acids long. Trimming pared 0 bases from V and 9 bases from J, leaving 18 bases between. Germline CDR1 reads MRHNA; CDR2 reads SNTAGT.

This clonotype has more than one count but fewer than ten. The V and J genes are TRBV6-1 and TRBJ2-7; 10 bases are a match to TRBD1. The CDR3 sequence is 15 residues long. CDR1 is MNHNS, CDR2 SASEGT, per germline. The V gene end was trimmed by 1 base and the J gene end by 2 bases; junction bases not matched to a gene: 2. In DNA form, the CDR3 reads TGTGCCAGCAGTGAAGATGGGACAGGGGCCTACGAGCAGTACTTC. This gives the protein CASSEDGTGAYEQYF.

This clonotype came up a few times. The chain carries TRBV4-3 and TRBJ2-3; the match to TRBD2 covers 10 bases. CDR1 and CDR2 (germline): LGHNA, YSLEER. The V and J ends lost 4 bases and 4 bases, in that order; junction bases with no gene match: 8. The CDR3 sequence is 16 residues long. The CDR3 here is CASSLERGGRPDTQYF. The CDR3 bases are TGCGCCAGCAGCCTGGAGCGGGGGGGCCGCCCAGATACGCAGTATTTT.

This chain connects TRBV4-1 to TRBJ2-1; possibly TRBD1 for D (5 bases). CDR3 size: 18 residues. Trimming shortened V by 0 bases and J by 0 bases, and 15 bases separated the two germline ends. Per germline, CDR1 MGHRA and CDR2 YSYEKL. The DNA of the CDR3 is TGCGCCAGCAGCCAAGAGGTACCGACAGCAAGCTCCTACAATGAGCAGTTCTTC. It codes for CASSQEVPTASSYNEQFF.

The gene calls are TRBV7-8 and TRBJ2-1; 8 nucleotides match TRBD2. J gave up 5 bases and V 10 bases, and 10 bases lay outside the gene matches. Germline V gives CDR1 SGHVS, CDR2 FQNEAQ. The CDR3 runs to 14 residues. DNA of the CDR3: TGTGCCACTTCACGGGGGGGGTCGAACAATGAGCAGTTCTTC. Translated: CATSRGGSNNEQFF.

This clonotype has only a few counts. The genes are TRBV5-1 and TRBJ2-1; 13 bases align to TRBD2. In germline, CDR1 is SGHRS, CDR2 YFSETQ. Losses at the gene ends were 3 bases for V and 7 bases for J; bases not matched to a gene: 10. The CDR3 runs to 17 residues. CDR3 nucleotide sequence: TGCGCCAGCAGCTGGGCTACTAGCGGGGGGGCCGTGAATGAGCAGTTCTTC. Translated, it gives CASSWATSGGAVNEQFF. Looking up the rest from reference TRBV5-1 and TRBJ2-1 gives the full variable domain: KAGVTQTPRYLIKTRGQQVTLSCSPISGHRSVSWYQQTPGQGLQFLFEYFSETQRNKGNFPGRFSGRQFSNSRSEMNVSTLELGDSALYLCASSWATSGGAVNEQFFGPGTRLTVL.

Only a few counts were recorded for this clonotype. V gene TRBV2 combines with J gene TRBJ1-5; D possibly corresponds to TRBD1 (6 bases). Germline assignment: CDR1 SNHLY and CDR2 FYNNEI. Trimming left V 5 bases short and J 5 bases short, with 16 bases between. There are 15 residues in the CDR3. The CDR3 sequence is CASSTIRQVDQPQHF. CDR3 bases: TGTGCCAGCAGTACCATTAGACAGGTAGATCAGCCCCAGCATTTT.

The J gene is TRBJ2-7, the V gene TRBV19; D is ambiguous. Germline V gene lookup returns CDR1 LNHDA and CDR2 SQIVND (reference sequence). With 3 bases removed from V and 4 bases from J, the gap between germline ends came to 7 bases. This CDR3 contains 12 residues. The CDR3 loop reads CASSIETYEQYV. The CDR3 DNA sequence: TGTGCCAGTAGTATCGAGACTTACGAGCAGTACGTC.

The rearrangement joins TRBV6-2 or TRBV6-3 to TRBJ1-6; weak D call: TRBD1 (5 bases). Between the trimmed V and J ends, which lost 3 bases and 6 bases, there was a span of 12 bases. The CDR3 is 15 residues long. The germline V gene encodes CDR1 MNHEY and CDR2 SVGEGT. The CDR3, as DNA: TGTGCCAGCAGTTATTACGACAGAGGTAATTCACCCCTCCACTTT. Amino acids: CASSYYDRGNSPLHF.

This clonotype was found a few times. The chain uses TRBV6-2 or TRBV6-3 and TRBJ1-1, with TRBD1 as a possible D gene (5 bases). In germline, CDR1 is MNHEY, CDR2 SVGEGT. Between the trimmed V and J ends, which lost 5 bases and 6 bases, there was a span of 13 bases. The CDR3 is made up of 13 amino acids. For the CDR3, the DNA is TGTGCCAGCAGTGAGGCACGGGGACCTGAAGCTTTCTTT. It is translated as CASSEARGPEAFF.

This clonotype was detected a few times. The chain recombines TRBV12-3 or TRBV12-4 with TRBJ2-7, with D perhaps TRBD1 (6 bases). The V end was cut by 6 bases, the J end by 1 base, with 10 bases between. The CDR3 runs 13 residues. The CDR3 reads CASSQGHSYEQYV. The CDR3 coding sequence is TGTGCCAGCAGCCAGGGACATTCCTACGAGCAGTACGTC.

Only a few counts were recorded for this clonotype. This chain connects TRBV29-1 to TRBJ2-3; TRBD1 matches 7 bases. Per germline, CDR1 SQVTM and CDR2 ANQGSEA. The V and J ends lost 7 bases and 5 bases, in that order; junction bases with no gene match: 6. The CDR3 sequence is 12 residues long. CDR3 bases: TGCAGCGCCCCGAGGGGGCTAGATACGCAGTATTTT. Residues: CSAPRGLDTQYF.